This T cell receptor beta chain was obtained from a study of control samples from healthy donors and cancer patients. Germline V gene sequence: CDR1 SGHAT, CDR2 FQNNGV. The J segment lost 5 bases and the V segment lost 0 bases, leaving 4 bases of the junction unmatched. This CDR3 comprises 15 residues. This clone appeared a few times. TCRdb's copy holds only in-frame clones and misses some; the assay was immunoSEQ multiplex PCR. Of about 140,000 clones detected, around 85% appear once; the ten largest clones hold 8.7%. This chain joins TRBV11-2 and TRBJ2-7; 10 bases line up with TRBD1. The receptor comes from a woman aged 25 to 45 in good health. Sequenced sample: blood. CDR3 residues: CASSLDGTGAHEQYF. The CDR3 region has the DNA TGTGCCAGCAGCTTAGATGGGACAGGGGCCCACGAGCAGTACTTC.